What follows describes a single T cell receptor (beta chain). Its antigen is currently unknown. Produced via immunoSEQ multiplex PCR; TCRdb's table is partial and in-frame only. The sample gives approximately 38,000 clones, over 80% of which show up once; about 30% is in the top ten. The sample originates from a study of OX40 agonist ivuxolimab in advanced cancers. As for the study in general: The diagnoses of dose-escalation patients were hepatocellular carcinoma, melanoma, renal cell or head and neck cancer.

Unmatched junction bases numbered 8, after V lost 4 bases and J lost 5 bases. This CDR3 region has 15 residues. Germline CDR1 KGHSH, CDR2 LQKENI. General study findings and limits: The antigens recognized by the expanded peripheral T cells, that is their antigen specificity, were not determined. Expanded clones were, on average, more numerous in CD8+ T cells than in CD4+.

The TCR was taken from an adult with an advanced solid tumor such as melanoma, head and neck, liver or kidney cancer. Source: CD4+ or CD8+ T cells sorted from blood, taken in a trial of the OX40 agonist ivuxolimab. V is TRBV18 and J is TRBJ1-5; 7 nucleotides line up with TRBD1. The CDR3 here is CASSLLRQGDQPQHF. The CDR3 DNA sequence: TGTGCCAGCTCACTCCTCCGACAGGGCGATCAGCCCCAGCATTTT.